These 29 T cell receptor beta chains originate from one sample sequenced in a study of CXCR3-negative and CXCR3-positive naive CD8 T cells. General study results and limits: For CXCR3-positive naive cells, TRB CDR3s were more hydrophobic than those of CXCR3-negative naive cells.

These receptors' targets are unknown. Carrying UMI labels, the TRB cDNA libraries were prepared through 5' RACE. Reanalyzing the 5' RACE reads, TCRdb keeps one entry per CDR3 protein, without DNA. Its table lists roughly 100,000 distinct CDR3 sequences. Specimen: naive CXCR3+ CD8+ T cells from blood. The subset is: CD45RO-CCR7+CD27+CD95- naive CD8+ T cells expressing CXCR3 (TNR3+). The receptor source for this set is a human donor in good health. Some clones in this sample may be carry-over from other donors' samples.

The J gene is TRBJ1-1, the V gene TRBV7-8. CDR3 length: 14 amino acids. The V gene's germline CDR1 is SGHVS and CDR2 FQNEAQ. CDR3 protein: CASSFLGVNTEAFF.

The rearrangement uses TRBV4-3 and TRBJ2-1. CDR1 LGHNA and CDR2 YSLEER come from the germline V gene. The length of the CDR3 is 14 residues. The CDR3 here is CASSQTTTDNEQFF.

V is TRBV5-1 and J is TRBJ2-2; lacking DNA, the TRBD2 call made by TCRdb goes unchecked. The CDR3 has 17 amino acids. Per the germline V gene, CDR1 is SGHRS and CDR2 is YFSETQ. CDR3 amino acids: CASSPGLAGFDTGELFF.

V is TRBV5-1 and J is TRBJ2-1; TCRdb lists TRBD1, though no DNA is available to test this call. Germline CDR1 is SGHRS and CDR2 is YFSETQ. This CDR3 spans 15 amino acids. The chain's CDR3 is CASSLIIRQGDEQFF.

Here the CDR3 reads CASGLGTGYYQGTEAFF. The J gene is TRBJ1-1, the V gene TRBV12-5; TCRdb returns TRBD1, unconfirmable since there is no DNA. The length of the CDR3 is 17 residues. Germline CDR1 is LGHNT and CDR2 is FRNRAP.

The rearrangement joins TRBV27 to TRBJ1-6. Germline V lookup: CDR1 MNHEY, CDR2 SMNVEV (reference sequence). This CDR3 is 13 amino acids long. CDR3 sequence reads: CASSFSVNSPLHF.

The chain has TRBV3-1 and TRBJ2-7; the D call from TCRdb, TRBD1, cannot be confirmed without DNA. In germline, CDR1 is LGHDT, CDR2 YNNKEL (reference sequence). The CDR3 contains 15 residues. This CDR3 reads CASSLGTGLPYEQYF.

V usage is TRBV4-1 and J usage is TRBJ1-5. The germline CDR1 and CDR2 sequences are MGHRA and YSYEKL. This CDR3 is 15 amino acids long. The CDR3 here is CASSQDRGVNQPQHF.

The J gene is TRBJ2-3, the V gene TRBV29-1; TCRdb returns TRBD2, unconfirmable since there is no DNA. The CDR3 covers 17 residues. The germline gives CDR1 SQVTM, CDR2 ANQGSEA. CDR3 region: CSVEAAGSGGALDTQYF.

The chain carries TRBV5-1 and TRBJ2-7; TCRdb's assignment of TRBD1 cannot be checked, as there is no DNA. CDR3 size: 16 residues. CDR1 and CDR2 (germline): SGHRS, YFSETQ. The CDR3 sequence is CASSLELSLGAREQYF. The complete variable domain, with remaining parts taken from reference TRBV5-1 and TRBJ2-7, reads KAGVTQTPRYLIKTRGQQVTLSCSPISGHRSVSWYQQTPGQGLQFLFEYFSETQRNKGNFPGRFSGRQFSNSRSEMNVSTLELGDSALYLCASSLELSLGAREQYFGPGTRLTVT.

The chain joins TRBV5-1 to TRBJ2-7; without DNA, the TCRdb call of TRBD1 cannot be checked. Germline-derived CDR1 and CDR2 are SGHRS and YFSETQ. This CDR3 is built from 14 residues. The chain's CDR3 is CASSSTPGAYEQYF.

This chain uses TRBV4-1 with TRBJ2-7; the D call from TCRdb, TRBD2, cannot be confirmed without DNA. The length of the CDR3 is 16 residues. The germline CDR1 and CDR2 sequences are MGHRA and YSYEKL. The CDR3 sequence: CASSPGGRDYSYEQYF.

The rearrangement links TRBV12-3 or TRBV12-4 to TRBJ1-5; checking the TCRdb D call of TRBD1 is not possible without DNA. The length of the CDR3 is 16 residues. CDR3 sequence reads: CASSSLTGGDNQPQHF.

The V call is TRBV19, the J call TRBJ1-1; TCRdb's D call of TRBD1 is untestable without DNA. This CDR3 contains 14 residues. In germline, CDR1 is LNHDA, CDR2 SQIVND (reference sequence). The CDR3 is CASSLGQGMTEAFF.

The chain has TRBV28 and TRBJ2-1; the TRBD1 assignment by TCRdb is unverifiable without DNA. Germline CDR1 MDHEN, CDR2 SYDVKM. The CDR3 loop spans 16 amino acids. CDR3 amino acids: CASSPERVATYNEQFF. The entire variable domain, with the rest obtained from reference TRBV28 and TRBJ2-1, is as follows: DVKVTQSSRYLVKRTGEKVFLECVQDMDHENMFWYRQDPGLGLRLIYFSYDVKMKEKGDIPEGYSVSREKKERFSLILESASTNQTSMYLCASSPERVATYNEQFFGPGTRLTVL.

V is TRBV4-3 and J is TRBJ2-1. Looked up from germline, CDR1 is LGHNA and CDR2 is YSLEER. The CDR3 spans 14 residues. CDR3 sequence: CASSQDAQYNEQFF.

J is TRBJ2-3 and V is TRBV7-2; TCRdb names TRBD2, which stays unverified in the absence of DNA. The CDR3 totals 13 residues. CDR1 SGHTA and CDR2 FQGNSA come from the germline V gene. The CDR3 here is CASSWGVWDTQYF.

V usage is TRBV29-1 and J usage is TRBJ2-5; TCRdb returns TRBD1, unconfirmable since there is no DNA. The CDR3 consists of 15 residues. The V gene's germline CDR1 is SQVTM and CDR2 ANQGSEA. This CDR3 is CSVEAWDRGQETQYF. The full variable domain, rest sourced from reference TRBV29-1 and TRBJ2-5, is SAVISQKPSRDICQRGTSLTIQCQVDSQVTMMFWYRQQPGQSLTLIATANQGSEATYESGFVIDKFPISRPNLTFSTLTVSNMSPEDSSIYLCSVEAWDRGQETQYFGPGTRLLVL.

The chain carries TRBV6-5 and TRBJ2-7. The V gene's germline CDR1 is MNHEY and CDR2 SVGAGI. This CDR3 comprises 12 residues. CDR3: CASSAGPHGQYF.

The rearrangement uses TRBV13 and TRBJ2-7; without DNA, the TCRdb call of TRBD1 cannot be checked. Per the germline V gene, CDR1 is PRHDT and CDR2 is FYEKMQ (reference sequence). The CDR3 length is 13 residues. CDR3 sequence reads: CASSGQGQWEQYF.

The V call is TRBV7-2, the J call TRBJ1-2; there is no DNA to check the TCRdb D call of TRBD1. The CDR3 spans 14 residues. CDR1 is SGHTA, CDR2 FQGNSA, per germline. CDR3 residues: CASSLGVTGSGYTF.

This rearrangement joins TRBV29-1 to TRBJ2-3; TCRdb's D gene call, TRBD2, goes unchecked for lack of DNA. Germline V gives CDR1 SQVTM, CDR2 ANQGSEA. The CDR3 loop spans 11 amino acids. CDR3 protein: CSVGAGDTQYF.

The V call is TRBV11-3, the J call TRBJ2-3; the TCRdb D gene call, TRBD1, has no DNA to confirm it. Germline V lookup: CDR1 SGHNT, CDR2 YENEEA. The CDR3 has 16 amino acids. The CDR3 reads CASSLDLEFAPDTQYF.

The chain has TRBV6-5 and TRBJ2-7; TCRdb indicates TRBD1, and absent DNA this call remains unverified. The length of the CDR3 is 13 residues. The V gene's germline CDR1 is MNHEY and CDR2 SVGAGI. The CDR3: CASRDLMSYEQYF.

The rearrangement links TRBV6-2 or TRBV6-3 to TRBJ1-5; with no DNA, the TCRdb D assignment of TRBD1 cannot be verified. Germline V gives CDR1 MNHEY, CDR2 SVGEGT. There are 15 residues in the CDR3. CDR3 sequence reads: CASSYVRGENQPQHF.

This chain connects TRBV7-2 to TRBJ2-7; the TCRdb D gene call, TRBD2, has no DNA to confirm it. Germline V gene lookup returns CDR1 SGHTA and CDR2 FQGNSA. The CDR3 contains 14 residues. The CDR3 here is CASSLMGGGSEQYF.

CDR3 in amino acids: CANSESGQGFPYGYTF. This sequence joins TRBV10-3 and TRBJ1-2; TCRdb calls TRBD1, which cannot be checked without DNA. Looked up from germline, CDR1 is ENHRY and CDR2 is SYGVKD. This CDR3 is 16 amino acids long.

V gene TRBV4-2 combines with J gene TRBJ1-1; no DNA is available, so the TRBD1 call from TCRdb remains unchecked. Looked up from germline, CDR1 is LGHNA and CDR2 is YNFKEQ. The CDR3 runs 18 residues. The CDR3 region is CASSQEAALGQGNPEAFF.

The chain carries TRBV29-1 and TRBJ2-1; TCRdb names TRBD2, which stays unverified in the absence of DNA. This CDR3 comprises 11 residues. The germline V gene encodes CDR1 SQVTM and CDR2 ANQGSEA. The CDR3 here is CSVEEPPTRFF.